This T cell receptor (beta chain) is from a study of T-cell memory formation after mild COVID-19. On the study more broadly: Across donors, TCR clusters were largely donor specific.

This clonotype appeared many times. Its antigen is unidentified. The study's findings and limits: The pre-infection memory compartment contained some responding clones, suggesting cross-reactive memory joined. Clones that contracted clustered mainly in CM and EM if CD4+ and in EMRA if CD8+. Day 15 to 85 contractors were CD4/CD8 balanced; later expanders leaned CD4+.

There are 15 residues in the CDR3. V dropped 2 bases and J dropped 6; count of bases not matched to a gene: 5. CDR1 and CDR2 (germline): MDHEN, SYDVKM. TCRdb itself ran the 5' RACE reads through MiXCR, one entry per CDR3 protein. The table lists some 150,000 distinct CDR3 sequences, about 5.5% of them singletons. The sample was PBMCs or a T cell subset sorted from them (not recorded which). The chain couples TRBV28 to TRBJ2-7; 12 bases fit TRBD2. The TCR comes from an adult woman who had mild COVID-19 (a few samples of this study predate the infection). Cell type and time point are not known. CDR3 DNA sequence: TGTGCCAGCAGTTTAGGCGGGACTAGCGGGTTCGAGCAGTACTTC. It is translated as CASSLGGTSGFEQYF. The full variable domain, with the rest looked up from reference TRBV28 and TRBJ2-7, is DVKVTQSSRYLVKRTGEKVFLECVQDMDHENMFWYRQDPGLGLRLIYFSYDVKMKEKGDIPEGYSVSREKKERFSLILESASTNQTSMYLCASSLGGTSGFEQYFGPGTRLTVT.